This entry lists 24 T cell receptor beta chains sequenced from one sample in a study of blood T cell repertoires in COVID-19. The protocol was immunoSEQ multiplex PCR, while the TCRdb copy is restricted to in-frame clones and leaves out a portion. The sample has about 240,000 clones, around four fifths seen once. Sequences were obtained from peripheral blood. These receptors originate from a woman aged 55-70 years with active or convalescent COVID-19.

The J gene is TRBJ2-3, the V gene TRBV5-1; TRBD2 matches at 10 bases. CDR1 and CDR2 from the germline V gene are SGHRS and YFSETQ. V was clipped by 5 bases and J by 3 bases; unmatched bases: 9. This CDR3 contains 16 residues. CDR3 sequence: CASRVRRAGGTDTQYF. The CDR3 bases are TGCGCCAGCAGGGTTCGCCGAGCGGGAGGGACAGATACGCAGTATTTT.

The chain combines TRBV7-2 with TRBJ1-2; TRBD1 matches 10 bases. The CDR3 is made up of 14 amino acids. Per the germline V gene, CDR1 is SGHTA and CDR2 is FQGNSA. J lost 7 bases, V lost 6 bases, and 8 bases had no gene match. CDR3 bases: TGTGCCAGCAGGACGACAGGGGGCGGACTTGGCTACACCTTC. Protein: CASRTTGGGLGYTF.

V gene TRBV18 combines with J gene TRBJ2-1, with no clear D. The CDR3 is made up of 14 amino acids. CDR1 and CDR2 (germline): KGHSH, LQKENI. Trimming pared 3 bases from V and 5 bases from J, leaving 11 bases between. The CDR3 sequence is CASSPRSSNNEQFF. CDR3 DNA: TGTGCCAGCTCACCTCGTAGCAGCAACAATGAGCAGTTCTTC.

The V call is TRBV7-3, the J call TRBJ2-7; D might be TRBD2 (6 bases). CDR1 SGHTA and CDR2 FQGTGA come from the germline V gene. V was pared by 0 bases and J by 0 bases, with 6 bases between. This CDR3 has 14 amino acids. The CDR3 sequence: CASSLTSGSYEQYF. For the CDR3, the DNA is TGTGCCAGCAGCTTAACTAGCGGCTCCTACGAGCAGTACTTC.

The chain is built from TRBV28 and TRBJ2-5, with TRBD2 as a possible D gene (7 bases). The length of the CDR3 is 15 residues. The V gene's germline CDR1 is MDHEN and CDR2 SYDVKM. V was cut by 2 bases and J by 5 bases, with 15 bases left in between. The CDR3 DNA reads TGTGCCAGCAGTTTAGGGGGGGCGCGGTCCGAGACCCAGTACTTC. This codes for CASSLGGARSETQYF.

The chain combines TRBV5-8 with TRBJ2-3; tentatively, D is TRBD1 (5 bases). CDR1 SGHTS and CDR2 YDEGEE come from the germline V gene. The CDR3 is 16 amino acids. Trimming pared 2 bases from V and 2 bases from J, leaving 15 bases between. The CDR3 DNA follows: TGTGCCAGCAGCTTCAAGGGGTCGATCCTCACAGATACGCAGTATTTT. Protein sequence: CASSFKGSILTDTQYF.

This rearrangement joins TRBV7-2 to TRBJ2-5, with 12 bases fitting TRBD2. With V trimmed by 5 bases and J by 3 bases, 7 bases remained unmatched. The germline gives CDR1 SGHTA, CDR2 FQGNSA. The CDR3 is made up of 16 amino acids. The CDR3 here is CASSPNRLAGEETQYF. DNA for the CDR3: TGTGCCAGCAGCCCCAATAGACTAGCGGGGGAAGAGACCCAGTACTTC.

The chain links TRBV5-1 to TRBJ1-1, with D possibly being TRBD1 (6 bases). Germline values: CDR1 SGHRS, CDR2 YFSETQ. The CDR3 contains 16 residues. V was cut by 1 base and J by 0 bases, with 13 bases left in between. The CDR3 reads CASSLTPDRVNTEAFF. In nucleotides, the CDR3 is TGCGCCAGCAGCTTGACACCGGACAGAGTGAACACTGAAGCTTTCTTT.

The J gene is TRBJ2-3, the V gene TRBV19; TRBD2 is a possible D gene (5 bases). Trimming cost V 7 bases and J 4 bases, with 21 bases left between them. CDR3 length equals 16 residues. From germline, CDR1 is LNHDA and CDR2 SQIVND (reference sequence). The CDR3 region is CASTSPRAGGADTQYF. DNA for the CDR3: TGTGCCAGTACTTCGCCTCGGGCGGGTGGGGCAGATACGCAGTATTTT.

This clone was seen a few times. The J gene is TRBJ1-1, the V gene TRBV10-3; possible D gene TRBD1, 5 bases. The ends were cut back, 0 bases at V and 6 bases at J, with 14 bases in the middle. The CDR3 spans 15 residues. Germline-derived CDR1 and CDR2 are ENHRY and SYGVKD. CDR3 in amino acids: CAISESVQGSPEAFF. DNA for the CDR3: TGTGCCATCAGTGAGTCGGTGCAGGGAAGTCCTGAAGCTTTCTTT.

The CDR3 DNA follows: TGCGCCAGCACCCCAATTTCCTACAATGAGCAGTTCTTC. The encoded protein is CASTPISYNEQFF. The chain employs TRBV10-2 and TRBJ2-1; no definite D call. This CDR3 is built from 13 residues. Trimming took off 7 bases at V and 1 base at J, with 8 bases between the two ends. The germline CDR1 and CDR2 sequences are WSHSY and SAAADI.

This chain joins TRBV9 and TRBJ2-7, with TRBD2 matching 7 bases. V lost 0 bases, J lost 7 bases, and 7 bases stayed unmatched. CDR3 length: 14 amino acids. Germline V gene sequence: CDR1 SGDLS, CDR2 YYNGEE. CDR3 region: CASSVAAGVEEQYF. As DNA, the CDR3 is TGTGCCAGCAGCGTAGCGGCGGGAGTAGAAGAGCAGTACTTC.

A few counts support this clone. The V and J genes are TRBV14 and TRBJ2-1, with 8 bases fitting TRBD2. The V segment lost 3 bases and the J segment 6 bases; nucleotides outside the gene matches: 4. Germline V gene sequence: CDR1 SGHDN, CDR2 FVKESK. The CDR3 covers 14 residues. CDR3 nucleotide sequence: TGTGCCAGCAGCCAGCGGAGCGGGGGCAATGAGCAGTTCTTC. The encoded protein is CASSQRSGGNEQFF.

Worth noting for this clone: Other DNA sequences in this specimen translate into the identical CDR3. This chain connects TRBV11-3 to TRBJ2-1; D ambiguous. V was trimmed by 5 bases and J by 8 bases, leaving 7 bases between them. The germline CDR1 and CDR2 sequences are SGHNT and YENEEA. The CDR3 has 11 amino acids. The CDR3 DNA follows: TGTGCCAGCAGCCCGAGAGATGAGCAGTTCTTC. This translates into CASSPRDEQFF.

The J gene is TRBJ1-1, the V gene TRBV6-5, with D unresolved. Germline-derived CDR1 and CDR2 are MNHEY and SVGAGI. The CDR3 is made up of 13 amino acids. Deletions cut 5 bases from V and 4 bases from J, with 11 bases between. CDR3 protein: CASSTVRGTEAFF. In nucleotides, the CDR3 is TGTGCCAGCAGTACAGTCCGGGGCACTGAAGCTTTCTTT.

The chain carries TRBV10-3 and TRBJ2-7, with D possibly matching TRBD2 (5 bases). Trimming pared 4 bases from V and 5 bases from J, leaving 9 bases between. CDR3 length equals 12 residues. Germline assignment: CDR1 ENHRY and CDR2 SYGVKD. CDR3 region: CAISATRDEQYF. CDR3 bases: TGTGCCATCAGTGCCACTAGAGACGAGCAGTACTTC.

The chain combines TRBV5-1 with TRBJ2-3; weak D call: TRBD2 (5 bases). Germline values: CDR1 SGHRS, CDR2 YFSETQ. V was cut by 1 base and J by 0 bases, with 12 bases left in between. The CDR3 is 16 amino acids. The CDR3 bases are TGCGCCAGCAGCTTGACCCCGGGATCTAGCACAGATACGCAGTATTTT. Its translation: CASSLTPGSSTDTQYF. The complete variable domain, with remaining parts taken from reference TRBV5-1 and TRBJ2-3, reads KAGVTQTPRYLIKTRGQQVTLSCSPISGHRSVSWYQQTPGQGLQFLFEYFSETQRNKGNFPGRFSGRQFSNSRSEMNVSTLELGDSALYLCASSLTPGSSTDTQYFGPGTRLTVL.

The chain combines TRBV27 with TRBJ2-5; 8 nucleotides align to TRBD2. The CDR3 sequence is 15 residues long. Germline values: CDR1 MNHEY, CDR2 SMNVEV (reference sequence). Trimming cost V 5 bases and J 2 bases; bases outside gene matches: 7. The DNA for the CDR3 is TGTGCCAGCAGTGAGGTAGCGGGGTCGCAAGAGACCCAGTACTTC. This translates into CASSEVAGSQETQYF.

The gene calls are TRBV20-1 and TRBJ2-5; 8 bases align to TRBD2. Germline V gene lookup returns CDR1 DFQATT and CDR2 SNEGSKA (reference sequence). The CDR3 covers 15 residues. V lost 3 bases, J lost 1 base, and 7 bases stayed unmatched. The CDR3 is CSASHGRGVQETQYF. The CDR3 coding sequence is TGCAGTGCTAGTCACGGGCGGGGGGTCCAAGAGACCCAGTACTTC.

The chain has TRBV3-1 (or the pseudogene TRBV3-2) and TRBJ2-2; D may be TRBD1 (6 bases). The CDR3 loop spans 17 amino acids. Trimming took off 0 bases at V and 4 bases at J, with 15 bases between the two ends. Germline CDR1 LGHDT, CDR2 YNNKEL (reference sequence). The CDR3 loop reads CASSQDQPGAGTGELFF. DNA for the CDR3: TGTGCCAGCAGCCAAGATCAACCAGGGGCGGGCACCGGGGAGCTGTTTTTT.

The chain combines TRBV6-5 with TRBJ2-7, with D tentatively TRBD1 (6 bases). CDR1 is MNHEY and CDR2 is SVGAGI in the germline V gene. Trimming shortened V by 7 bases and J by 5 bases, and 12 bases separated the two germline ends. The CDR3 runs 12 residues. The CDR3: CASTMGTNEQYF. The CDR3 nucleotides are TGTGCCAGCACTATGGGGACAAACGAGCAGTACTTC.

Here the CDR3 reads CASSLESRGGGYTF. For the CDR3, the DNA is TGTGCCAGCAGCTTAGAGTCAAGGGGCGGTGGCTACACCTTC. This rearrangement joins TRBV13 to TRBJ1-2; a possible D gene is TRBD1 (5 bases). CDR1 is PRHDT, CDR2 FYEKMQ, per germline (reference sequence). V was cut by 1 base and J by 7 bases, with 13 bases left in between. The CDR3 loop spans 14 amino acids.

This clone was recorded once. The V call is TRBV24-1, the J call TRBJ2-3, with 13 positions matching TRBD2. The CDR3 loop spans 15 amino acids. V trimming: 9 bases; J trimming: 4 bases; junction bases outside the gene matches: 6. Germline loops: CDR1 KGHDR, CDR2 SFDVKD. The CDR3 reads CATGTSGDPADTQYF. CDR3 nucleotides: TGTGCCACCGGGACTAGCGGGGACCCAGCAGATACGCAGTATTTT.

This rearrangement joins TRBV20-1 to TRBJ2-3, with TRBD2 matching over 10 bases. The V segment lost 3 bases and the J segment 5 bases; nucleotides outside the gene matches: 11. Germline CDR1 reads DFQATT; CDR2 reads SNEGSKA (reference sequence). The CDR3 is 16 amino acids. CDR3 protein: CSASRLAGERRDTQYF. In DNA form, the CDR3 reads TGCAGTGCTAGTAGGCTAGCGGGAGAAAGGCGAGATACGCAGTATTTT.